The 27 T cell receptor beta chains below were found in one sample sequenced in a study of blood T cell repertoires in COVID-19. Sequenced by immunoSEQ multiplex PCR; TCRdb stores in-frame clones only, minus some. This sample has about 520,000 clones; 80% to 90% occur once, and the top ten carry approximately 2.9%. The source material was peripheral blood. These receptors were obtained from a human donor in a cohort sampled during active COVID-19.

The genes are TRBV30 and TRBJ1-1, with TRBD1 matching over 10 bases. V shed 3 bases, J shed 6 bases, and the junction held 13 bases outside the gene matches. This CDR3 spans 16 amino acids. CDR1 GTSNPN and CDR2 SVGIG come from the germline V gene (reference sequence). The CDR3: CAWRDPGQGLGSEAFF. As DNA, the CDR3 is TGTGCCTGGAGAGATCCGGGACAGGGGTTGGGTTCTGAAGCTTTCTTT.

This chain joins TRBV20-1 and TRBJ1-3; D unclear. The CDR3 loop spans 13 amino acids. CDR1 DFQATT and CDR2 SNEGSKA come from the germline V gene (reference sequence). V lost 3 bases, J lost 4 bases, and 10 bases lay in between. The DNA of the CDR3 is TGCAGTGCTAGTGTGGAGGGAGGAAACACCATATATTTT. Encoded protein: CSASVEGGNTIYF.

CDR3 bases: TGTGCCTGGAGCCCAACGAACACCGGGGAGCTGTTTTTT. Translating gives CAWSPTNTGELFF. The rearrangement links TRBV30 to TRBJ2-2; D uncertain. Per germline, CDR1 GTSNPN and CDR2 SVGIG (reference sequence). This CDR3 has 13 residues. V lost 3 bases and J lost 0, with 5 bases in between.

The DNA of the CDR3 is TGTGCCAGCAGCGCTAGCGGGAGGGGGCTAAATGAGCAGTTCTTC. This sequence encodes CASSASGRGLNEQFF. The chain recombines TRBV6-2 or TRBV6-3 with TRBJ2-1; 12 positions match TRBD2. V shed 6 bases, J shed 7 bases, and the junction held 7 bases outside the gene matches. Germline V lookup: CDR1 MNHEY, CDR2 SVGEGT. The CDR3 length is 15 residues.

This clone was detected only a few times. J is TRBJ1-3 and V is TRBV11-3, with D hard to call. V lost 5 bases and J lost 1, with 6 bases in between. Germline V gene sequence: CDR1 SGHNT, CDR2 YENEEA. The CDR3 runs to 13 residues. The CDR3 DNA reads TGTGCCAGCAGCCTTTTTTCTGGAAACACCATATATTTT. It translates to CASSLFSGNTIYF.

The chain has TRBV7-3 and TRBJ1-1, with no clear D. Germline V gene sequence: CDR1 SGHTA, CDR2 FQGTGA. The CDR3 has 14 residues. With 3 bases removed from V and 0 bases from J, the gap between germline ends came to 8 bases. CDR3 sequence (DNA): TGTGCCAGCAGCTTGTTGGCTTTGAACACTGAAGCTTTCTTT. It encodes CASSLLALNTEAFF.

This clone came up once. V gene TRBV28 combines with J gene TRBJ2-7, with D perhaps matching TRBD2 (6 bases). The CDR3 extends over 15 amino acids. The germline V gene encodes CDR1 MDHEN and CDR2 SYDVKM. V lost 5 bases and J 6 bases, leaving 20 bases between the germline ends. The CDR3 loop is CASSPFSGSFSEQYF. DNA of the CDR3: TGTGCCAGCAGTCCCTTTAGCGGTTCTTTCAGCGAGCAGTACTTC.

The rearrangement joins TRBV7-9 to TRBJ2-5; 9 nucleotides match TRBD1. Germline lookup yields CDR1 SEHNR and CDR2 FQNEAQ (reference sequence). After removal of 5 bases from V and 4 bases from J, the junction contained 5 bases not matched to a gene. This CDR3 spans 14 amino acids. CDR3 sequence: CASSGDRVRETQYF. The CDR3, as DNA: TGTGCCAGCAGCGGGGACAGGGTCCGAGAGACCCAGTACTTC.

The CDR3 sequence is CASRPGTGGSYGYTF. DNA of the CDR3: TGCGCCAGCAGACCCGGGACAGGGGGCAGCTATGGCTACACCTTC. The chain recombines TRBV5-1 with TRBJ1-2, with 12 bases matching TRBD1. Germline V CDR1 and CDR2: SGHRS, YFSETQ. The CDR3 length is 15 residues. V lost 5 bases and J lost 4; bases outside the gene matches: 6.

The V gene is TRBV5-5, the J gene TRBJ2-7; D may be TRBD2 (6 bases). CDR3 length equals 17 residues. Germline V gene sequence: CDR1 SGHKS, CDR2 YYEKEE (reference sequence). Deletions cut 4 bases from V and 4 bases from J, with 24 bases between. In DNA form, the CDR3 reads TGTGCCAGCAGCCTGCAGAACGGTCTAGCGACCGGGTACGAGCAGTACTTC. Translation: CASSLQNGLATGYEQYF.

This clone showed up just once. This rearrangement joins TRBV29-1 to TRBJ1-1; D unresolved. CDR3 size: 12 residues. Germline lookup yields CDR1 SQVTM and CDR2 ANQGSEA. V gave up 2 bases and J gave up 0 bases, with 4 bases separating them. The CDR3 nucleotides are TGCAGCGTTGAAACTATGAACACTGAAGCTTTCTTT. It encodes CSVETMNTEAFF.

The V and J genes are TRBV2 and TRBJ2-5, with 8 bases lining up with TRBD1. V lost 6 bases, J lost 5 bases, and 8 bases stayed unmatched. CDR1 is SNHLY, CDR2 FYNNEI, per germline. The CDR3 runs to 14 residues. CDR3 nucleotides: TGTGCCAGCAGAGACACAGGGGGTAGCGAGACCCAGTACTTC. The encoded protein is CASRDTGGSETQYF.

The rearrangement joins TRBV5-6 to TRBJ1-2; possible D gene TRBD1, 5 bases. The germline V gene encodes CDR1 SGHDT and CDR2 YYEEEE. The CDR3 extends over 12 amino acids. V shed 0 bases and J shed 6 bases, with 6 bases lying between them. CDR3: CASSLAGNGYTF. The CDR3 nucleotides are TGTGCCAGCAGCTTGGCAGGGAATGGCTACACCTTC.

The chain carries TRBV7-9 and TRBJ2-4, with D maybe TRBD2 (6 bases). CDR1 is SEHNR and CDR2 is FQNEAQ in the germline V gene (reference sequence). Trimming removed 1 base at V and 2 bases at J, with 12 bases between. CDR3 size: 16 residues. In nucleotides, the CDR3 is TGTGCCAGCAGCTTAGATCAAGGGAGGTCCAAAAACATTCAGTACTTC. This translates into CASSLDQGRSKNIQYF. Filled out from reference TRBV7-9 and TRBJ2-4, the complete variable domain reads DTGVSQNPRHKITKRGQNVTFRCDPISEHNRLYWYRQTLGQGPEFLTYFQNEAQLEKSRLLSDRFSAERPKGSFSTLEIQRTEQGDSAMYLCASSLDQGRSKNIQYFGAGTRLSVL.

Concerning this clone: Different DNA sequences within this sample yield the same CDR3. The CDR3 coding sequence is TGTGCCAGCTCGCGACAGGGGAACACTGAAGCTTTCTTT. As protein: CASSRQGNTEAFF. The chain combines TRBV2 with TRBJ1-1, with 7 positions matching TRBD1. This CDR3 region has 13 residues. J gave up 1 base and V 8 bases, and 4 bases lay outside the gene matches. Looked up from germline, CDR1 is SNHLY and CDR2 is FYNNEI.

The rearrangement uses TRBV5-1 and TRBJ1-2, with 8 bases identical to TRBD1. Germline CDR1 SGHRS, CDR2 YFSETQ. This CDR3 spans 13 amino acids. J lost 2 bases, V lost 4 bases, and 1 base had no gene match. CDR3 in DNA: TGCGCCAGCAGCCGGACAGGGAACTATGGCTACACCTTC. It is translated as CASSRTGNYGYTF.

This clone was seen only once. This chain uses TRBV9 with TRBJ1-1; 7 nucleotides match TRBD1. V lost 4 bases and J lost 0; bases outside the gene matches: 12. Germline V gene sequence: CDR1 SGDLS, CDR2 YYNGEE. The CDR3 length is 17 residues. The CDR3 region is CASSSQPGQVVNTEAFF. The CDR3 DNA follows: TGTGCCAGCAGCTCCCAACCCGGACAGGTCGTGAACACTGAAGCTTTCTTT.

The CDR3 is CASSQETSGTQNNEQFF. CDR3 DNA: TGCGCCAGCAGCCAAGAGACTAGCGGGACCCAAAACAATGAGCAGTTCTTC. The rearrangement links TRBV4-1 to TRBJ2-1; 11 nucleotides match TRBD2. Germline-derived CDR1 and CDR2 are MGHRA and YSYEKL. J gave up 5 bases and V 0 bases, and 6 bases lay outside the gene matches. There are 17 residues in the CDR3.

The chain carries TRBV7-2 and TRBJ2-3; the match to TRBD2 covers 13 bases. This CDR3 region has 16 residues. V lost 3 bases to trimming and J lost 4 bases; unmatched junction nucleotides: 4. CDR1 and CDR2 from the germline V gene are SGHTA and FQGNSA. The CDR3: CASSFTSGRGADTQYF. CDR3 nucleotide sequence: TGTGCCAGCAGCTTCACTAGCGGGAGGGGCGCAGATACGCAGTATTTT.

As to this clone: Distinct nucleotide sequences in the sample also encode this CDR3. The V call is TRBV28, the J call TRBJ1-1; D perhaps matches TRBD1 (6 bases). The length of the CDR3 is 13 residues. Germline V gene lookup returns CDR1 MDHEN and CDR2 SYDVKM. With 3 bases removed from V and 4 bases from J, the gap between germline ends came to 9 bases. The CDR3 sequence: CASSLQGRTEAFF. The DNA for the CDR3 is TGTGCCAGCAGTTTGCAGGGGCGCACTGAAGCTTTCTTT.

The V and J genes are TRBV5-4 and TRBJ2-6; D is perhaps TRBD1 (5 bases). Germline V gene lookup returns CDR1 SGHNT and CDR2 YYREEE (reference sequence). This CDR3 has 15 amino acids. V was clipped by 4 bases and J by 0 bases, with 8 bases between them. CDR3 nucleotide sequence: TGTGCCAGCAGCCTTGACAGCTCTGGGGCCAACGTCCTGACTTTC. Translation: CASSLDSSGANVLTF.

Turning to this clone: Other DNA sequences in the same sample also yield this CDR3. The rearrangement uses TRBV29-1 and TRBJ1-2; D is possibly TRBD1 (6 bases). Germline V gene lookup returns CDR1 SQVTM and CDR2 ANQGSEA. V lost 6 bases and J lost 4, with 12 bases in between. This CDR3 has 12 residues. The chain's CDR3 is CSVGQVGYGYTF. The CDR3 DNA is TGCAGCGTGGGACAAGTCGGCTATGGCTACACCTTC.

This rearrangement joins TRBV5-1 to TRBJ1-1, with TRBD1 matching 9 bases. V lost 0 bases and J lost 3; bases outside the gene matches: 6. The CDR3 runs to 16 residues. Germline V gives CDR1 SGHRS, CDR2 YFSETQ. CDR3 amino acids: CASSLEYGTGYTEAFF. In DNA, the CDR3 is TGCGCCAGCAGCTTGGAGTACGGGACAGGGTACACTGAAGCTTTCTTT.

The chain is built from TRBV11-3 and TRBJ2-7; a weak D match, TRBD2 (7 bases). The CDR3 consists of 14 residues. V was pared by 3 bases and J by 5 bases, with 14 bases between. The germline V gene encodes CDR1 SGHNT and CDR2 YENEEA. CDR3 in DNA: TGTGCCAGCAGCTTGGGGGGGCCAGGCGACGAGCAGTACTTC. It encodes CASSLGGPGDEQYF.

The chain employs TRBV18 and TRBJ2-6; no firm D call. The CDR3 is made up of 17 amino acids. V was cut by 1 base and J by 0 bases, with 10 bases left in between. Germline V gene lookup returns CDR1 KGHSH and CDR2 LQKENI. The CDR3 bases are TGTGCCAGCTCACCACTCCACGCGAGCTCTGGGGCCAACGTCCTGACTTTC. Its protein is CASSPLHASSGANVLTF.

This sequence joins TRBV27 and TRBJ1-5; D remains unclear. The germline gives CDR1 MNHEY, CDR2 SMNVEV (reference sequence). V lost 3 bases and J lost 2, with 20 bases in between. The CDR3 contains 18 residues. The CDR3 DNA follows: TGTGCCAGCAGTTTCCGGCGGGGAGAGGGATGGGGCAATCAGCCCCAGCATTTT. It codes for CASSFRRGEGWGNQPQHF.

In DNA, the CDR3 is TGTGCCAGTAGGATGGGACAGCCTAATGAAAAACTGTTTTTT. Its protein product is CASRMGQPNEKLFF. The V gene is TRBV19, the J gene TRBJ1-4; 7 positions agree with TRBD1. Trimming at V came to 6 bases and at J to 3 bases, leaving 4 bases not matched to a gene. CDR1 and CDR2 (germline): LNHDA, SQIVND (reference sequence). CDR3 length: 14 amino acids.